The TCR beta chain described here comes from a study of cytomegalovirus exposure and HLA in healthy donors. CDR1 LGHNA and CDR2 YSLEER come from the germline V gene. Trimming removed 1 base at V and 3 bases at J, with 15 bases between. CDR3 length: 17 residues. As concerns this clone: As yet, its antigen is unknown.

The data were produced by immunoSEQ multiplex PCR, yet TCRdb's version contains in-frame clones alone and is incomplete. The sample carries approximately 260,000 clones, 65% to 90% recorded once. Broader study findings: First-cohort TCR clusters tended to co-occur in the 90 to 150 validation repertoires, a later analysis found. In vitro assays verified that a few CMV-associated chains recognized CMV antigens specifically. 164 TCR beta chains were listed as cytomegalovirus-associated.

The donors were members of the validation cohort comprising roughly 130 subjects, separate from the approximately 700-subject first cohort. Input material: PBMCs. V and J are TRBV4-3 and TRBJ1-4; perhaps TRBD1 as D (5 bases). The source is a woman aged 18-29 years in good health and CMV-seronegative. In DNA form, the CDR3 reads TGCGCCAGCAGCCAAGCTGCGGGGCTAACAGCTAATGAAAAACTGTTTTTT. It codes for CASSQAAGLTANEKLFF.